These 9 T cell receptor beta chains were sequenced from one sample in a study of T cells in Graves' hyperthyroidism and ophthalmopathy. TCR beta CDR3 regions were amplified from RNA. Carried out on the TCR CDR3, a first-round RT-PCR used the HTBI primer set. TCRdb itself ran the multiplex PCR reads through MiXCR, one entry per CDR3 protein. The data hold around 520,000 distinct CDR3 sequences, with around 15% observed a single time. Sequencing was performed on blood. These receptors were collected from a woman under 30 with Graves' hyperthyroidism.

This clonotype has at least ten counts. The chain links TRBV24-1 to TRBJ2-5, with 14 bases matching TRBD2. The junction had 8 bases not matched to a gene; V was cut back by 3 bases and J by 3 bases. The CDR3 length is 18 residues. Germline loops: CDR1 KGHDR, CDR2 SFDVKD. CDR3 sequence reads: CATSDTGTSGSREETQYF. CDR3 nucleotide sequence: TGTGCCACCAGTGATACCGGGACTAGCGGGAGTAGGGAAGAGACCCAGTACTTC.

This clonotype has ten or more counts. The J gene is TRBJ1-1, the V gene TRBV3-1; D gene unclear. The CDR3 covers 13 residues. Germline V gene sequence: CDR1 LGHDT, CDR2 YNNKEL (reference sequence). Between the trimmed V and J ends, which lost 3 bases and 3 bases, there was a span of 8 bases. CDR3 sequence reads: CASSHRGDTEAFF. Written as DNA, the CDR3 is TGTGCCAGCAGCCACCGCGGGGACACTGAAGCTTTCTTT.

This clonotype was seen ten or more times. This chain uses TRBV27 with TRBJ1-6; D possibly corresponds to TRBD1 (5 bases). This CDR3 comprises 15 residues. Germline CDR1 MNHEY, CDR2 SMNVEV (reference sequence). Trimming removed 5 bases at V and 9 bases at J, with 17 bases between. The chain's CDR3 is CASSQTQTGGSPLHF. Written as DNA, the CDR3 is TGTGCCAGCAGTCAAACCCAAACGGGGGGTTCACCCCTCCACTTT.

This clonotype was observed at least ten times. This chain uses TRBV12-3 or TRBV12-4 with TRBJ1-4, with a tentative D call TRBD1 (6 bases). V lost 6 bases to trimming and J lost 4 bases, with 12 bases between them. The CDR3 length is 14 residues. The CDR3 sequence is CASSPGVINEKLFF. The CDR3 nucleotides read TGTGCCAGCAGCCCAGGGGTGATTAATGAAAAACTGTTTTTT.

There are many counts of this clonotype. This chain connects TRBV12-3 or TRBV12-4 to TRBJ2-1; 9 bases are a match to TRBD2. The CDR3 has 15 residues. V trimming: 6 bases; J trimming: 5 bases; junction bases outside the gene matches: 8. The CDR3 reads CASRAGLARHNEQFF. In DNA form, the CDR3 reads TGTGCCAGCAGGGCCGGACTAGCGAGGCACAATGAGCAGTTCTTC.

This clonotype was recorded at least ten times. The V gene is TRBV7-9, the J gene TRBJ1-2; D is possibly TRBD1 (5 bases). The CDR3 contains 13 residues. V was shortened by 1 base and J by 8 bases, with 11 bases between the two germline ends. The germline V gene has CDR1 SEHNR and CDR2 FQNEAQ (reference sequence). The CDR3 DNA reads TGTGCCAGCAGCTTAGAAGCGAGGGACGGCTACACCTTC. Translated: CASSLEARDGYTF.

This chain uses TRBV11-2 with TRBJ2-7; D not resolved. The CDR3 is 13 residues long. V lost 1 base and J 6 bases, leaving 10 bases between the germline ends. Germline assignment: CDR1 SGHAT and CDR2 FQNNGV. CDR3 loop: CASSLGVTGEQYF. The CDR3 region has the DNA TGTGCCAGCAGCTTAGGGGTGACGGGCGAGCAGTACTTC.

This clonotype was observed many times. The gene calls are TRBV29-1 and TRBJ2-6; either TRBD1 or TRBD2 may fit D (5 bases each). Trimming shortened V by 6 bases and J by 0 bases, and 12 bases separated the two germline ends. This CDR3 region has 15 residues. Germline CDR1 and CDR2: SQVTM and ANQGSEA. As DNA, the CDR3 is TGCAGCGTCGGGACGGGTCTCTCTGGGGCCAACGTCCTGACTTTC. It yields the protein CSVGTGLSGANVLTF. The full variable domain, completed using reference TRBV29-1 and TRBJ2-6, is SAVISQKPSRDICQRGTSLTIQCQVDSQVTMMFWYRQQPGQSLTLIATANQGSEATYESGFVIDKFPISRPNLTFSTLTVSNMSPEDSSIYLCSVGTGLSGANVLTFGAGSRLTVL.

The chain has TRBV4-2 and TRBJ2-1, with D possibly TRBD2 on 6 matching bases. CDR1 and CDR2 (germline): LGHNA, YNFKEQ. The CDR3 runs to 15 residues. Trimming pared 3 bases from V and 5 bases from J, leaving 14 bases between. CDR3 in amino acids: CASSQVAGLDNEQFF. The CDR3 DNA reads as TGTGCCAGCAGCCAGGTGGCGGGGCTAGACAATGAGCAGTTCTTC.